The present T cell receptor beta chain was sequenced within a study of beta chain features in type 1 diabetes. Study-level findings and limits: There was a moderate but significant shortening of TCRB CDR3s in all four CD4+ subsets of Type 1 diabetes patients.

Every isolated RNA sample was fully reverse transcribed, so sequencing captured expressed TCRB transcripts. Only in-frame clones appear in the TCRdb table, and some are missing; sequencing was by immunoSEQ multiplex PCR. The data show around 250,000 clones, with roughly an eighth seen just once and 0.017% held by the top ten. This clone has more than one count but fewer than ten. The antigen remains undetermined. Looked up from germline, CDR1 is SGHTA and CDR2 is FQGNSA. This CDR3 is 13 amino acids long. The V end was cut by 5 bases, the J end by 5 bases, with 10 bases between. The V gene is TRBV7-2, the J gene TRBJ2-1, with D tentatively TRBD2 (5 bases). The sequence was collected from a man aged 30 to 39 with type 1 diabetes. Material for sequencing was naive CD4+ T cells from blood. DNA for the CDR3: TGTGCCAGCAGCACCCCTAGCAACAATGAGCAGTTCTTC. Protein: CASSTPSNNEQFF.